The text below deals with one T cell receptor beta chain. Its cognate antigen is unknown. The data originate from a study of CD8 T cells in Susac syndrome. Study findings and constraints: The CD4+ T cell repertoires in Susac syndrome did not show any clonal expansion.

Reverse transcription of roughly 0.45 to 1 ug RNA used random hexamers. TCRdb re-called the immunoSEQ multiplex PCR reads through MiXCR, storing one row per CDR3 protein. The sample comprises 150,000 to 200,000 distinct CDR3 sequences, around nine tenths of which are singletons, and about 0.1% rests with the top ten. TCR beta sequencing covered blood CD8+ and CD4+ T cells. TEMRA cells were FACS-enriched and CD8+ and CD4+ T cells negatively isolated. Sequenced: CD4+ T cells from PBMCs. The origin of this receptor is a human donor with Susac syndrome.

CDR3 in amino acids: CASQRLSTSPLHF. The CDR3 DNA reads TGTGCCAGCCAGAGACTAAGTACTTCACCCCTCCACTTT. The chain has TRBV19 and TRBJ1-6; D gene uncertain. The CDR3 covers 13 residues. Germline-derived CDR1 and CDR2 are LNHDA and SQIVND (reference sequence). Trimming stripped 9 bases from V and 9 bases from J, with 15 bases between.